Following are 17 T cell receptor beta chains from one sample sequenced in a study of cytomegalovirus exposure and HLA in healthy donors. The PCR contained 60 Vbeta and 13 Jbeta primers. Data came from immunoSEQ multiplex PCR; TCRdb stores just in-frame clones and leaves some out. In the table there are fewer than 200,000 clones, 87% of which are singletons. Sequencing was done on a sample of PBMCs. The receptor source for this set is a boy younger than 10 in good health and CMV-seronegative.

The chain links TRBV6-6 to TRBJ2-1; TRBD2 agrees at 7 bases. The CDR3 covers 15 residues. In germline, CDR1 is MNHNY, CDR2 SVGAGI (reference sequence). The V and J ends lost 4 bases and 0 bases, in that order; junction bases with no gene match: 3. The CDR3 sequence: CASSFGRSSYNEQFF. The CDR3 region has the DNA TGTGCCAGCAGTTTCGGGAGGAGCTCCTACAATGAGCAGTTCTTC.

This rearrangement joins TRBV9 to TRBJ1-2; 10 bases map to TRBD1. The CDR3 has 16 residues. Germline CDR1 SGDLS, CDR2 YYNGEE. The junction had 9 bases not matched to a gene; V was cut back by 0 bases and J by 7 bases. The CDR3 reads CASSVVETGGESGYTF. CDR3 coding DNA: TGTGCCAGCAGCGTAGTCGAGACAGGGGGCGAGAGTGGCTACACCTTC. Full variable domain (remainder filled in from reference TRBV9 and TRBJ1-2): DSGVTQTPKHLITATGQRVTLRCSPRSGDLSVYWYQQSLDQGLQFLIQYYNGEERAKGNILERFSAQQFPDLHSELNLSSLELGDSALYFCASSVVETGGESGYTFGSGTRLTVV.

The chain is built from TRBV6-6 and TRBJ1-6, with D uncertain. Trimming shortened V by 4 bases and J by 6 bases, and 10 bases separated the two germline ends. Germline CDR1 reads MNHNY; CDR2 reads SVGAGI (reference sequence). The CDR3 contains 14 residues. The CDR3 protein is CASSFSDSNSPLHF. The CDR3 DNA reads as TGTGCCAGCAGTTTCTCCGACTCTAATTCACCCCTCCACTTT.

The V and J genes are TRBV15 and TRBJ2-3; 10 nucleotides agree with TRBD1. The germline V gene has CDR1 LNHNV and CDR2 YYDKDF (reference sequence). This CDR3 comprises 15 residues. J lost 3 bases, V lost 5 bases, and 5 bases had no gene match. CDR3 nucleotide sequence: TGTGCCACCAGCGAACGGACAGGGGGGACAGATACGCAGTATTTT. Translation gives CATSERTGGTDTQYF.

This chain connects TRBV28 to TRBJ2-5, with 7 bases matching TRBD2. The tail of the sequence fits TRBJ2-7 better, so the J call may be wrong. Germline CDR1 reads MDHEN; CDR2 reads SYDVKM. This CDR3 comprises 15 residues. CDR3 protein: CASHESGTISYEQYF. The DNA for the CDR3 is TGTGCCAGCCACGAGAGCGGGACGATTTCTTACGAGCAGTACTTC.

The chain joins TRBV6-1 to TRBJ1-5; weak D call: TRBD1 (6 bases). In germline, CDR1 is MNHNS, CDR2 SASEGT. Trimming pared 6 bases from V and 4 bases from J, leaving 16 bases between. The CDR3 consists of 15 residues. The CDR3 region is CASRPRGPTNQPQHF. CDR3 sequence (DNA): TGTGCCAGCAGGCCCAGGGGACCCACTAATCAGCCCCAGCATTTT.

The chain has TRBV5-4 and TRBJ1-6; TRBD1 matches 8 bases. V shed 4 bases and J 2 bases; nucleotides not matched to a gene: 8. Germline CDR1 and CDR2: SGHNT and YYREEE (reference sequence). CDR3 length: 17 residues. The CDR3 reads CASSQGTGKPYNSPLHF. In nucleotides, the CDR3 is TGTGCCAGCAGCCAAGGGACAGGAAAACCCTATAATTCACCCCTCCACTTT.

The chain links TRBV5-1 to TRBJ1-1; weak D call: TRBD1 (5 bases). The V and J ends lost 0 bases and 4 bases respectively, with 16 bases between them. Germline assignment: CDR1 SGHRS and CDR2 YFSETQ. The CDR3 covers 16 residues. In DNA, the CDR3 is TGCGCCAGCAGCTTGGCGCAGGGAGGAGTAGGCACTGAAGCTTTCTTT. Protein sequence: CASSLAQGGVGTEAFF.

As DNA, the CDR3 is TGTGCCAGCAGGGGGAGGGGGTCGTACGAGCAGTACTTC. Translating gives CASRGRGSYEQYF. This chain links TRBV27 with TRBJ2-7, with D perhaps matching TRBD2 (7 bases). This CDR3 is 13 amino acids long. CDR1 and CDR2 (germline): MNHEY, SMNVEV (reference sequence). V was pared by 6 bases and J by 4 bases, with 13 bases between.

The V and J genes are TRBV5-1 and TRBJ2-3; unclear D gene. This CDR3 is built from 13 residues. V shed 2 bases and J shed 6 bases, with 10 bases lying between them. CDR1 and CDR2 (germline): SGHRS, YFSETQ. The CDR3 region is CASSLSKPDTQYF. The DNA for the CDR3 is TGCGCCAGCAGCTTATCCAAGCCGGATACGCAGTATTTT.

The gene calls are TRBV28 and TRBJ2-7, with D maybe TRBD2 (5 bases). V lost 5 bases to trimming and J lost 0 bases, with 8 bases between them. The CDR3 consists of 13 residues. Germline loops: CDR1 MDHEN, CDR2 SYDVKM. The CDR3, as DNA: TGTGCCAGCAGTCCAACTAGCTCCTACGAGCAGTACTTC. Amino acids: CASSPTSSYEQYF.

This chain links TRBV9 with TRBJ2-7; tentatively, D is TRBD2 (7 bases). Trimming took off 3 bases at V and 2 bases at J, with 15 bases between the two ends. The CDR3 has 15 residues. CDR1 is SGDLS, CDR2 YYNGEE, per germline. The CDR3 loop reads CASSESGTIPYEQYF. DNA for the CDR3: TGTGCCAGCAGCGAAAGCGGGACAATACCCTACGAGCAGTACTTC.

V usage is TRBV28 and J usage is TRBJ2-6; D call uncertain. Germline lookup yields CDR1 MDHEN and CDR2 SYDVKM. Trimming stripped 3 bases from V and 0 bases from J, with 9 bases between. The CDR3 consists of 16 residues. In DNA form, the CDR3 reads TGTGCCAGCAGTTTGGCCATTATCTCTGGGGCCAACGTCCTGACTTTC. Protein product: CASSLAIISGANVLTF.

This chain links TRBV6-1 with TRBJ2-1, with 7 bases that match TRBD1. Germline assignment: CDR1 MNHNS and CDR2 SASEGT. There are 13 residues in the CDR3. V was pared by 6 bases and J by 7 bases, with 6 bases of the junction left unmatched. The CDR3 spells CASRKDRMNEQFF. DNA of the CDR3: TGTGCCAGCAGGAAGGACAGGATGAATGAGCAGTTCTTC.

This clone was observed a single time. The V gene is TRBV27, the J gene TRBJ2-2; D perhaps matches TRBD2 (6 bases). V was cut by 5 bases and J by 3 bases, with 13 bases left in between. Looked up from germline, CDR1 is MNHEY and CDR2 is SMNVEV (reference sequence). There are 15 residues in the CDR3. CDR3 in DNA: TGTGCCAGCAGTCCATCCGCGGGGCACACCGGGGAGCTGTTTTTT. This gives the protein CASSPSAGHTGELFF.

The genes are TRBV6-1 and TRBJ2-7; perhaps TRBD2 as D (5 bases). V lost 6 bases, J lost 2 bases, and 14 bases lay in between. Germline CDR1 reads MNHNS; CDR2 reads SASEGT. The CDR3 covers 14 residues. The CDR3: CASSRPGETYEQYF. The CDR3 nucleotides read TGTGCCAGCAGCCGCCCCGGGGAAACCTACGAGCAGTACTTC.

The V gene is TRBV27, the J gene TRBJ2-1; D is possibly TRBD2 (5 bases). The V end was cut by 3 bases, the J end by 10 bases, with 10 bases between. CDR3 length: 12 residues. CDR1 MNHEY and CDR2 SMNVEV come from the germline V gene (reference sequence). The chain's CDR3 is CASSFPGKEQFF. The DNA of the CDR3 is TGTGCCAGCAGTTTTCCCGGGAAAGAGCAGTTCTTC.